This record covers a single T cell receptor (beta chain). There is no known antigen for this receptor. The cysteine opens and the phenylalanine closes a CDR3 of 16 amino acids. No DNA appears here. For CDR1 and CDR2, the germline V gene lists LGHNA and YSLEER. This entry comes from a study of CXCR3-negative and CXCR3-positive naive CD8 T cells (dated by TCRdb to about 2019). Study-wide context: In total, about 150 million TRB reads were obtained, corresponding to roughly 1.5 +/- 0.3 million reads per library. Diversity and physicochemical repertoire analyses covered under twelve donors pooled from two independent experiments. TRBV-TRBJ cluster analysis included naive subsets from 5 donors and memory cells from 3 donors. Findings and caveats that apply to the study as a whole: Compared with CXCR3-negative naive cells, CXCR3-positive naive cells had TRB CDR3s with higher hydrophobicity (lower Kidera factor 4), lower energy, and higher strength and volume indices. Both naive subsets had comparably high repertoire diversity, while memory CD8+ T cells had much lower repertoire diversity. Naive CXCR3-negative and CXCR3-positive cells from the same donor showed similar TRBV-TRBJ usage, whereas memory cells showed distinct patterns. Freshly isolated PBMCs were used for most assays because CXCR3 expression partially decreased after cryopreservation. Because surface CD5, which has been linked to self-reactivity in mice, was comparable between naive subsets, TCR interaction strength was also inferred from TRB CDR3 physicochemical properties.

Each CD8+ T cell subset was flow-sorted in triplicate, with 300,000 or so cells per subset placed directly into RLT lysis buffer. To keep memory contaminants out, a stringent definition of naive CD8+ T cells was applied: CD45RO-CCR7+CD27+CD95-. Peripheral blood mononuclear cells were isolated from buffy coats by standard density gradient centrifugation. Naive CXCR3-negative and CXCR3-positive CD8+ T cells were flow-sorted on a FACSAria III. Total RNA was extracted from sorted cells using an RNeasy Mini Kit. This sample was sequenced with a NextSeq 550. The Human TCR Profiling Kit (MiLaboratory) was used to prepare UMI-labeled 5' RACE TRB cDNA libraries. cDNA synthesis used the entire amount of extracted RNA, and PCR amplification then used the entire amount of cDNA produced. Libraries were prepared in parallel using an identical number of PCR cycles. As for how the authors treated the data: With a requirement of at least two reads per UMI, MIGEC and MiXCR extracted about 50,000 +/- 10,000 unique UMI-labeled TRB cDNA molecules per library. On average, each library contained about 40,000 +/- 10,000 functional in-frame TRB CDR3 nucleotide clonotypes without stop codons. After each sample was downsampled to 5000 UMI-labeled TRB molecules, VDJtools was used to calculate diversity metrics such as normalized Shannon-Wiener and Chao1. VDJtools was used to calculate clonotype-size-weighted physicochemical properties of the central five CDR3 residues, namely interaction energy, strength, volume and Kidera factor 4. TCRdb reprocessed the reads and provides one entry for every CDR3 protein sequence; no DNA is given. For this entry, the V and J calls and clone size follow TCRdb and not the study's own pipeline. This sample's table has entries for around 56,000 distinct CDR3 sequences. The top ten hold approximately 0.43% of the sample.

Sequencing was performed on naive CXCR3- CD8+ T cells from blood. Reading the label with the study, this specimen's cell subset or site is: CD45RO-CCR7+CD27+CD95- naive CD8+ T cells lacking CXCR3 (TNR3-). The rearrangement joined TRBV4-3 to TRBJ2-1. This clonotype originated in a human donor in good health. Some clones in this sample may be carry-over from other donors' samples. The CDR3 sequence is CASSQGEGFSYNEQFF.